Shown below are 23 T cell receptor beta chains from a single sample sequenced in a study of T cells in Graves' hyperthyroidism and ophthalmopathy. Amplification yielded TCR beta CDR3 regions, with RNA transcripts as the source. The TCR CDR3 was amplified in a first-round RT-PCR using the HTBI primer set. Via MiXCR, TCRdb re-called the multiplex PCR reads, giving one row per CDR3 protein. The data show approximately 430,000 distinct CDR3 sequences, less than 20% seen once. The sequencing input was blood. These receptor sequences come from a woman aged 18-29 years with Graves' hyperthyroidism.

This clonotype was counted ten times or more. Here the CDR3 DNA reads TGTGCCAGCAGCACCCGGGACTCCTACGAGCAGTACTTC. Its translation is CASSTRDSYEQYF. V gene TRBV7-9 combines with J gene TRBJ2-7, with D tentatively TRBD2 (5 bases). The CDR3 is made up of 13 amino acids. The V gene lost 5 bases and the J gene lost 0 bases, with 8 bases spanning the gap. Germline values: CDR1 SEHNR, CDR2 FQNEAQ (reference sequence).

This clonotype has a count of ten or more. The gene calls are TRBV9 and TRBJ1-5, with D perhaps matching TRBD1 (6 bases). Trimming stripped 3 bases from V and 3 bases from J, with 13 bases between. Looked up from germline, CDR1 is SGDLS and CDR2 is YYNGEE. This CDR3 has 15 amino acids. The CDR3 nucleotides are TGTGCCAGCAGCGAGGGGGGACTCCACAATCAGCCCCAGCATTTT. Protein: CASSEGGLHNQPQHF.

This clonotype was counted at least ten times. This sequence joins TRBV6-1 and TRBJ2-5; 9 positions match TRBD2. Germline loops: CDR1 MNHNS, CDR2 SASEGT. The CDR3 length is 15 residues. V was pared by 2 bases and J by 5 bases, with 6 bases of the junction left unmatched. As DNA, the CDR3 is TGTGCCAGCAGTGAATTAGCGGGAGTCGTTGAGACCCAGTACTTC. This sequence encodes CASSELAGVVETQYF.

This clonotype was detected ten times or more. This chain links TRBV20-1 with TRBJ2-1; D is ambiguous. With 0 bases removed from V and 8 bases from J, the gap between germline ends came to 14 bases. Germline V gives CDR1 DFQATT, CDR2 SNEGSKA (reference sequence). The CDR3 runs to 14 residues. CDR3: CSARDQTAFHEQFF. The CDR3 coding sequence is TGCAGTGCTAGAGATCAAACAGCCTTCCATGAGCAGTTCTTC.

As regards this clonotype: A clone one base away is much larger, so this may be a read error. This sequence joins TRBV10-3 and TRBJ2-1, with 8 bases aligning to TRBD1. This CDR3 spans 14 amino acids. Germline V gene lookup returns CDR1 ENHRY and CDR2 SYGVKD. The CDR3 spells CAIRPDRAPNEQSF. CDR3 nucleotides: TGTGCCATCAGGCCGGACAGGGCCCCCAATGAGCAGTCCTTC.

V gene TRBV7-8 combines with J gene TRBJ2-7, with 11 bases matching TRBD2. Trimming took 0 bases from V and 9 from J; bases not matched to a gene: 13. This CDR3 spans 17 amino acids. Germline V gene data show CDR1 as SGHVS and CDR2 as FQNEAQ. The CDR3 loop reads CASSLAWGGSGRDGQYF. The CDR3, as DNA: TGTGCCAGCAGCTTAGCCTGGGGGGGTAGCGGGAGGGACGGGCAGTACTTC.

This clonotype was detected ten times or more. This rearrangement joins TRBV28 to TRBJ2-3; TRBD1 is a possible D gene (6 bases). The CDR3 spans 13 residues. Trimming took off 7 bases at V and 12 bases at J, with 20 bases between the two ends. Germline V CDR1 and CDR2: MDHEN, SYDVKM. CDR3 amino acids: CASTSFGPGHQYF. CDR3 nucleotide sequence: TGTGCCAGCACCTCGTTTGGGCCGGGACATCAGTATTTT.

There are many counts of this clonotype. One end of the junction is discordant with germline, which a read error may explain. The V and J genes are TRBV11-2 and TRBJ2-7; D may be TRBD1 (6 bases). The germline V gene has CDR1 SGHAT and CDR2 FQNNGV. The CDR3 runs 14 residues. CDR3 residues: CASSFSRGTYDQYF. The DNA of the CDR3 is TGTGCCAGCAGCTTTAGCAGGGGTACCTACGATCAGTACTTC.

This clonotype appeared many times. This chain joins TRBV6-1 and TRBJ1-3; D may be TRBD1 (6 bases). Germline-derived CDR1 and CDR2 are MNHNS and SASEGT. Trimming removed 7 bases from V and 0 bases from J, with 13 bases in between. The CDR3 consists of 15 residues. CDR3 region: CASTGTSFSGNTIYF. Here the CDR3 DNA reads TGTGCCAGCACCGGGACATCTTTCTCTGGAAACACCATATATTTT.

This clonotype was counted at least ten times. The rearrangement links TRBV7-3 to TRBJ2-3; D call uncertain. Trimming took off 1 base at V and 6 bases at J, with 11 bases between the two ends. Germline assignment: CDR1 SGHTA and CDR2 FQGTGA. CDR3 length equals 14 residues. This CDR3 reads CASSLSPPGDTQYF. CDR3 DNA: TGTGCCAGCAGCTTAAGCCCCCCCGGGGATACGCAGTATTTT. The variable domain in full, with the rest retrieved from reference TRBV7-3 and TRBJ2-3, is GAGVSQTPSNKVTEKGKYVELRCDPISGHTALYWYRQSLGQGPEFLIYFQGTGAADDSGLPNDRFFAVRPEGSVSTLKIQRTERGDSAVYLCASSLSPPGDTQYFGPGTRLTVL.

Regarding this clonotype: Mismatch with germline at one junction end may stem from a read error. The chain joins TRBV20-1 to TRBJ2-2, with a weak D call TRBD2 (5 bases). Germline CDR1 DFQATT, CDR2 SNEGSKA (reference sequence). This CDR3 contains 14 residues. The CDR3 protein is CSALILGNTGELCF. CDR3 nucleotide sequence: TGCAGTGCGCTCATCTTGGGTAACACCGGGGAGCTGTGTTTT.

This clonotype appeared many times. This chain joins TRBV7-9 and TRBJ2-7; D could derive from TRBD1 or TRBD2 (6 bases each). V lost 3 bases and J lost 0, with 21 bases in between. This CDR3 contains 18 residues. From germline, CDR1 is SEHNR and CDR2 FQNEAQ (reference sequence). DNA of the CDR3: TGTGCCAGCAGCTTCCGCCCCCTAGGGGGAGGTCGCTCCTACGAGCAGTACTTC. Encoded protein: CASSFRPLGGGRSYEQYF.

In its sample, this clonotype was seen many times. V gene TRBV6-5 combines with J gene TRBJ1-5; D is unclear. V was shortened by 2 bases and J by 5 bases, with 10 bases between the two germline ends. The germline V gene encodes CDR1 MNHEY and CDR2 SVGAGI. The CDR3 extends over 14 amino acids. CDR3 DNA: TGTGCCAGCAGTTACGATCCGGTCTATCAGCCCCAGCATTTT. Translated: CASSYDPVYQPQHF.

Of note for this clonotype: This clone may be a read error of a much larger clone one base away. The chain carries TRBV5-5 and TRBJ1-2; the D gene is possibly TRBD1 (5 bases). The V gene lost 5 bases and the J gene lost 6 bases, with 14 bases spanning the gap. Germline lookup yields CDR1 SGHKS and CDR2 YYEKEE (reference sequence). The CDR3 contains 13 residues. The CDR3 spells CASSSQGSHGYTF. Here the CDR3 DNA reads TGTGCCAGCAGTTCGCAGGGATCCCATGGCTACACCTTC.

This clonotype was recorded at least ten times. V is TRBV20-1 and J is TRBJ1-5; 9 nucleotides align to TRBD1. Trimming cost V 6 bases and J 3 bases; bases outside gene matches: 9. Looked up from germline, CDR1 is DFQATT and CDR2 is SNEGSKA (reference sequence). The CDR3 is made up of 15 amino acids. DNA for the CDR3: TGCAGTGCGACAATGGGACAGGGCGTCAATCAGCCCCAGCATTTT. Its translation is CSATMGQGVNQPQHF.

For this clonotype: A much bigger clone sits one base away, suggesting this may be a read error. The V call is TRBV2, the J call TRBJ1-6; D might be TRBD1 (5 bases). The V end lost 10 bases, the J end lost 0 bases, and 13 bases lay between the germline ends. The V gene's germline CDR1 is SNHLY and CDR2 FYNNEI. This CDR3 is built from 15 residues. CDR3 nucleotides: TGTGCCACCCACAGGTCCGGCTCCTATAATTCACCCCTCCACTTT. Its protein is CATHRSGSYNSPLHF.

The chain has TRBV10-3 and TRBJ2-2, with a weak D call TRBD2 (5 bases). The germline V gene has CDR1 ENHRY and CDR2 SYGVKD. There are 15 residues in the CDR3. V dropped 3 bases and J dropped 3 bases, with 11 bases sitting between them. The CDR3 DNA sequence: TGTGCCATCAGTGACGGAGGCGGACACACCGGGGAGCTGTTTTTT. This sequence encodes CAISDGGGHTGELFF.

This clonotype was picked up many times. The gene calls are TRBV9 and TRBJ2-2; unclear D gene. The CDR3 runs to 12 residues. The V and J ends lost 8 bases and 2 bases respectively, with 7 bases between them. Per germline, CDR1 SGDLS and CDR2 YYNGEE. CDR3 amino acids: CASSVNTGELFF. The CDR3 nucleotides are TGTGCCAGTAGTGTTAACACCGGGGAGCTGTTTTTT.

Ten or more counts support this clonotype. This rearrangement joins TRBV20-1 to TRBJ1-2; D possibly corresponds to TRBD1 (5 bases). Trimming left V 4 bases short and J 7 bases short, with 19 bases between. The CDR3 sequence is 14 residues long. From germline, CDR1 is DFQATT and CDR2 SNEGSKA (reference sequence). CDR3 in amino acids: CSATLGGGKGGYTF. The CDR3, as DNA: TGCAGTGCTACTCTCGGGGGGGGTAAAGGTGGCTACACCTTC.

This clonotype was detected only a few times. The chain employs TRBV5-1 and TRBJ2-3; 8 bases are shared with TRBD1. CDR3 length: 17 amino acids. V lost 0 bases to trimming and J lost 4 bases; unmatched junction nucleotides: 10. Germline values: CDR1 SGHRS, CDR2 YFSETQ. In nucleotides, the CDR3 is TGCGCCAGCAGCTTGGGCGTAAGCGCAGGGGGCGCAGATACGCAGTATTTT. Its protein is CASSLGVSAGGADTQYF.

This clonotype was detected only once. The chain links TRBV27 to TRBJ2-3; 8 positions agree with TRBD1. CDR1 MNHEY and CDR2 SMNVEV come from the germline V gene (reference sequence). V lost 6 bases to trimming and J lost 3 bases; unmatched junction nucleotides: 11. The CDR3 runs to 16 residues. The CDR3 region is CASRALGTGNTDTQYF. DNA of the CDR3: TGTGCCAGCAGGGCCCTCGGGACAGGAAATACAGATACGCAGTATTTT.

The gene calls are TRBV6-1 and TRBJ1-3; D is perhaps TRBD1 (6 bases). The germline CDR1 and CDR2 sequences are MNHNS and SASEGT. With 6 bases removed from V and 4 bases from J, the gap between germline ends came to 16 bases. The CDR3 spans 15 residues. CDR3 coding DNA: TGTGCCAGCAGATCCACAGGGCTGGGGGGAAACACCATATATTTT. Protein sequence: CASRSTGLGGNTIYF.

This clonotype was seen a few times. V gene TRBV10-2 combines with J gene TRBJ2-2, with D tentatively TRBD1 or TRBD2 (6 bases each). The CDR3 is made up of 12 amino acids. V was clipped by 9 bases and J by 7 bases, with 12 bases between them. The germline V gene has CDR1 WSHSY and CDR2 SAAADI. The CDR3 DNA reads as TGCGCCAGTCGAGGGGGGCTCGGGGAGCTGTTTTTT. Translation: CASRGGLGELFF.